The 28 T cell receptor beta chains below come from one sample, sequenced in a study of blood T cell repertoires in COVID-19. TCRdb keeps only in-frame clones here, not all; method: immunoSEQ multiplex PCR. The table lists about 230,000 clones, 70% to 90% of them singletons. The sample comprised peripheral blood. The receptors were sampled from a woman under 30 who had recovered from COVID-19.

The V call is TRBV28, the J call TRBJ1-5; D perhaps matches TRBD1 (5 bases). This CDR3 is built from 15 residues. Germline V CDR1 and CDR2: MDHEN, SYDVKM. The V end was cut by 3 bases, the J end by 4 bases, with 13 bases between. The CDR3 DNA is TGTGCCAGCAGTTTTCCCCGGGGGATGAATCAGCCCCAGCATTTT. It specifies CASSFPRGMNQPQHF.

This chain uses TRBV27 with TRBJ1-1; D is ambiguous. Trimming removed 4 bases from V and 1 base from J, with 10 bases in between. CDR3 size: 14 residues. In germline, CDR1 is MNHEY, CDR2 SMNVEV (reference sequence). CDR3 DNA sequence: TGTGCCAGCAGTTCGGGGTTGGGGAACACTGAAGCTTTCTTT. Residues: CASSSGLGNTEAFF.

The V and J genes are TRBV4-3 and TRBJ2-1; weak D call: TRBD1 (6 bases). Germline-derived CDR1 and CDR2 are LGHNA and YSLEER. V was shortened by 1 base and J by 15 bases, with 31 bases between the two germline ends. The CDR3 covers 18 residues. CDR3 DNA sequence: TGCGCCAGCAGCCAAGGGGGATCACCGGGACAAGGAGGACCGGGTGTGTTCTTC. It is translated as CASSQGGSPGQGGPGVFF.

In its sample, this clone was seen once. The chain couples TRBV7-3 to TRBJ2-1; 9 nucleotides match TRBD2. Per the germline V gene, CDR1 is SGHTA and CDR2 is FQGTGA. V was clipped by 3 bases and J by 4 bases; unmatched bases: 1. CDR3 size: 14 residues. CDR3 in DNA: TGTGCCAGCAGCTTGCTAGCGGGATACAATGAGCAGTTCTTC. It is translated as CASSLLAGYNEQFF.

The CDR3 protein is CASSYGQIYEQYF. CDR3 nucleotides: TGTGCCAGCAGCTACGGACAGATCTACGAGCAGTACTTC. The chain carries TRBV11-3 and TRBJ2-7, with D tentatively TRBD1 (6 bases). The length of the CDR3 is 13 residues. CDR1 is SGHNT, CDR2 YENEEA, per germline. V lost 4 bases, J lost 3 bases, and 10 bases lay in between.

The chain joins TRBV7-9 to TRBJ1-6, with D perhaps matching TRBD1 (6 bases). Germline CDR1 reads SEHNR; CDR2 reads FQNEAQ (reference sequence). V lost 5 bases, J lost 6 bases, and 14 bases lay in between. The CDR3 extends over 15 amino acids. In nucleotides, the CDR3 is TGTGCCAGCAGCCCCCAGGGGACCGTTAATTCACCCCTCCACTTT. Its protein product is CASSPQGTVNSPLHF.

V usage is TRBV19 and J usage is TRBJ2-5; weak D call: TRBD1 (6 bases). CDR3 length equals 14 residues. The germline CDR1 and CDR2 sequences are LNHDA and SQIVND (reference sequence). Trimming cost V 5 bases and J 7 bases, with 17 bases left between them. The CDR3 nucleotides read TGTGCCAGTAGTCAACGGACAGACGGAGGGACCCAGTACTTC. Protein: CASSQRTDGGTQYF.

Here the CDR3 DNA reads TGTGCCAGCAGTTTATGGGCTAGCGGGAATGAGCAGTTCTTC. Its protein product is CASSLWASGNEQFF. The chain recombines TRBV27 with TRBJ2-1; 8 nucleotides line up with TRBD2. This CDR3 contains 14 residues. Per germline, CDR1 MNHEY and CDR2 SMNVEV (reference sequence). Trimming cost V 1 base and J 7 bases; bases outside gene matches: 3.

Only one count was recorded for this clone. This chain links TRBV9 with TRBJ2-5, with TRBD2 identical over 8 bases. This CDR3 has 17 amino acids. Looked up from germline, CDR1 is SGDLS and CDR2 is YYNGEE. After removal of 0 bases from V and 2 bases from J, the junction contained 9 bases not matched to a gene. The CDR3 region is CASSVGISGRGQETQYF. In DNA form, the CDR3 reads TGTGCCAGCAGCGTAGGAATCAGCGGGAGAGGTCAAGAGACCCAGTACTTC.

In this sample, this clone turned up a few times. Germline and junction disagree at one end, which may indicate a read error. This chain uses TRBV4-1 with TRBJ2-7, with D perhaps matching TRBD2 (6 bases). Germline CDR1 MGHRA, CDR2 YSYEKL. This CDR3 has 15 amino acids. The CDR3 here is CASSEDVVAAYEQYF. The CDR3 DNA reads as TGCGCCAGCAGCGAAGACGTGGTAGCGGCCTACGAGCAGTACTTC.

Here the CDR3 reads CASSLYVTGHGYTF. The CDR3 DNA sequence: TGTGCCAGCAGTTTATATGTGACAGGCCACGGCTACACCTTC. The V call is TRBV27, the J call TRBJ1-2; perhaps TRBD1 as D (6 bases). V shed 1 base and J shed 8 bases, with 14 bases lying between them. Germline CDR1 and CDR2: MNHEY and SMNVEV (reference sequence). This CDR3 region has 14 residues.

The chain carries TRBV9 and TRBJ2-1, with D maybe TRBD1 (6 bases). CDR1 is SGDLS, CDR2 YYNGEE, per germline. CDR3 size: 16 residues. V dropped 5 bases and J dropped 4 bases, with 19 bases sitting between them. CDR3 nucleotide sequence: TGTGCCAGCAGACCTGAGGGGGACACCTTATACAATGAGCAGTTCTTC. This gives the protein CASRPEGDTLYNEQFF.

The chain joins TRBV7-2 to TRBJ2-2, with D maybe TRBD1 (5 bases). CDR1 is SGHTA, CDR2 FQGNSA, per germline. The CDR3 runs 15 residues. V lost 5 bases and J lost 6, with 16 bases in between. The CDR3 loop is CASSQGGGEPGELFF. The CDR3, as DNA: TGTGCCAGCAGCCAGGGTGGCGGAGAGCCCGGGGAGCTGTTTTTT. Full variable domain (missing parts from reference TRBV7-2 and TRBJ2-2): GAGVSQSPSNKVTEKGKDVELRCDPISGHTALYWYRQSLGQGLEFLIYFQGNSAPDKSGLPSDRFSAERTGGSVSTLTIQRTQQEDSAVYLCASSQGGGEPGELFFGEGSRLTVL.

The chain recombines TRBV20-1 with TRBJ2-5; 8 bases line up with TRBD2. CDR3 size: 11 residues. The V gene's germline CDR1 is DFQATT and CDR2 SNEGSKA (reference sequence). CDR3 in amino acids: CLAGTTETQYF. CDR3 sequence (DNA): TGCTTAGCGGGAACCACAGAGACCCAGTACTTC.

The chain recombines TRBV7-9 with TRBJ1-1, with D tentatively TRBD1 (6 bases). CDR1 SEHNR and CDR2 FQNEAQ come from the germline V gene (reference sequence). V lost 4 bases and J lost 4, with 7 bases in between. The CDR3 is made up of 12 amino acids. In DNA form, the CDR3 reads TGTGCCAGCAGCTGGACAGTCACTGAAGCTTTCTTT. It specifies CASSWTVTEAFF. Using reference TRBV7-9 and TRBJ1-1 for the parts outside the CDR3, the full variable domain is DTGVSQNPRHKITKRGQNVTFRCDPISEHNRLYWYRQTLGQGPEFLTYFQNEAQLEKSRLLSDRFSAERPKGSFSTLEIQRTEQGDSAMYLCASSWTVTEAFFGQGTRLTVV.

The gene calls are TRBV7-7 and TRBJ2-5; possibly TRBD1 for D (8 bases). The germline gives CDR1 SSHAT, CDR2 FNYEAQ (reference sequence). This CDR3 spans 15 amino acids. Between the trimmed V and J ends, which lost 4 bases and 4 bases, there was a span of 16 bases. The CDR3 spells CASSSGTGGGETQYF. In DNA form, the CDR3 reads TGTGCCAGCAGCTCCGGGACAGGCGGGGGAGAGACCCAGTACTTC.

Here the CDR3 DNA reads TGTGCCAGCAGTTTGCGGGGGCAGGCGCCCAATGAAAAACTGTTTTTT. Translation: CASSLRGQAPNEKLFF. The rearrangement joins TRBV2 to TRBJ1-4; a possible D gene is TRBD1 (6 bases). Germline CDR1 reads SNHLY; CDR2 reads FYNNEI. This CDR3 region has 16 residues. V dropped 5 bases and J dropped 5 bases, with 18 bases sitting between them.

The chain combines TRBV15 with TRBJ1-2; weak D call: TRBD1 (6 bases). The V gene lost 6 bases and the J gene lost 1 base, with 9 bases spanning the gap. CDR3 length: 13 residues. The germline gives CDR1 LNHNV, CDR2 YYDKDF (reference sequence). The CDR3, as DNA: TGTGCCACCAGGGACAGCGTTAACTATGGCTACACCTTC. This gives the protein CATRDSVNYGYTF.

This chain joins TRBV7-9 and TRBJ2-7, with TRBD1 as a possible D gene (6 bases). The germline V and J ends were trimmed by 2 bases and 0 bases, with 14 bases remaining between them. In germline, CDR1 is SEHNR, CDR2 FQNEAQ (reference sequence). The CDR3 contains 16 residues. CDR3 sequence: CASSLYGQISSYEQYF. CDR3 nucleotides: TGTGCCAGCAGCTTATACGGACAGATTAGCTCCTACGAGCAGTACTTC.

CDR3 region: CAISDVNRGSDYEQYF. The CDR3, as DNA: TGTGCCATCAGTGACGTCAACAGGGGGTCCGATTACGAGCAGTACTTC. V usage is TRBV10-3 and J usage is TRBJ2-7; 8 bases align to TRBD1. Germline V lookup: CDR1 ENHRY, CDR2 SYGVKD. This CDR3 has 16 residues. The V gene end was trimmed by 3 bases and the J gene end by 4 bases; junction bases not matched to a gene: 11.

This clone was detected only once. The chain employs TRBV6-5 and TRBJ2-3, with a weak D call TRBD2 (5 bases). Trimming removed 10 bases at V and 5 bases at J, with 16 bases between. Germline assignment: CDR1 MNHEY and CDR2 SVGAGI. The CDR3 is 13 residues long. The CDR3 nucleotides read TGTGCCAACCGTCCGGGGTCGTTAGATACGCAGTATTTT. It translates to CANRPGSLDTQYF.

The rearrangement links TRBV18 to TRBJ1-5; TRBD1 is a possible D gene (5 bases). This CDR3 contains 16 residues. The germline V gene has CDR1 KGHSH and CDR2 LQKENI. The ends were cut back, 3 bases at V and 0 bases at J, with 12 bases in the middle. CDR3 protein: CASSPGGGNSNQPQHF. The CDR3 region has the DNA TGTGCCAGCTCACCCGGGGGGGGGAATAGCAATCAGCCCCAGCATTTT.

V usage is TRBV7-2 and J usage is TRBJ1-1; TRBD1 agrees at 7 bases. Germline CDR1 reads SGHTA; CDR2 reads FQGNSA. The V gene end was trimmed by 5 bases and the J gene end by 5 bases; junction bases not matched to a gene: 11. The CDR3 loop spans 15 amino acids. The CDR3 DNA reads TGTGCCAGCAGCGCGCAGAGACAGGGCCTAACTGAAGCTTTCTTT. It codes for CASSAQRQGLTEAFF.

V usage is TRBV30 and J usage is TRBJ2-1, with 7 bases fitting TRBD2. V trimming: 1 base; J trimming: 6 bases; junction bases outside the gene matches: 12. Looked up from germline, CDR1 is GTSNPN and CDR2 is SVGIG (reference sequence). CDR3 length: 16 residues. The CDR3 loop is CAWSGGWGGGRNEQFF. CDR3 nucleotide sequence: TGTGCCTGGAGTGGAGGTTGGGGGGGAGGTCGCAATGAGCAGTTCTTC.

The V and J genes are TRBV7-9 and TRBJ2-3; 7 bases map to TRBD1. CDR1 and CDR2 (germline): SEHNR, FQNEAQ (reference sequence). Unmatched junction bases numbered 7, after V lost 5 bases and J lost 2 bases. The CDR3 loop spans 15 amino acids. The CDR3 DNA reads TGTGCCAGCAGCCGACCGACAGGGAACACAGATACGCAGTATTTT. This sequence encodes CASSRPTGNTDTQYF.

The chain carries TRBV6-1 and TRBJ2-7; TRBD2 matches 10 bases. The CDR3 is 15 amino acids. CDR1 and CDR2 (germline): MNHNS, SASEGT. The trim removed 2 bases at V and 5 bases at J, leaving 6 bases unmatched. The CDR3 sequence: CASSESLAGVDEQYF. As DNA, the CDR3 is TGTGCCAGCAGTGAATCGCTAGCGGGAGTCGACGAGCAGTACTTC.

J is TRBJ2-1 and V is TRBV27; 7 bases fit TRBD2. CDR3 length equals 13 residues. Losses at the gene ends were 6 bases for V and 7 bases for J; bases not matched to a gene: 6. Germline lookup yields CDR1 MNHEY and CDR2 SMNVEV (reference sequence). In nucleotides, the CDR3 is TGTGCCAGCAGGGGTTGGGAGGGGAATGAGCAGTTCTTC. Protein product: CASRGWEGNEQFF.

V and J are TRBV10-3 and TRBJ1-1; D gene uncertain. Trimming cost V 3 bases and J 4 bases, with 6 bases left between them. Germline CDR1 and CDR2: ENHRY and SYGVKD. The CDR3 spans 12 residues. Here the CDR3 DNA reads TGTGCCATCAGTGAACGGAGCACTGAAGCTTTCTTT. It specifies CAISERSTEAFF.